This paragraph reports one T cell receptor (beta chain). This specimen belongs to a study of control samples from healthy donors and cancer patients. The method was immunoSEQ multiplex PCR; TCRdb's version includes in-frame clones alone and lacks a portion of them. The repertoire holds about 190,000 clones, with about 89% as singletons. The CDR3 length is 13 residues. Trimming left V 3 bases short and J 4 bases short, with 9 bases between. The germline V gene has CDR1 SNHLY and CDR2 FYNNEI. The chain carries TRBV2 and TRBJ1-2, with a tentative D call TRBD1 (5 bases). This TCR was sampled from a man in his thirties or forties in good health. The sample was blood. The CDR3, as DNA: TGTGCCAGCAGTGATCAGGGCCTCTATGGCTACACCTTC. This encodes CASSDQGLYGYTF.